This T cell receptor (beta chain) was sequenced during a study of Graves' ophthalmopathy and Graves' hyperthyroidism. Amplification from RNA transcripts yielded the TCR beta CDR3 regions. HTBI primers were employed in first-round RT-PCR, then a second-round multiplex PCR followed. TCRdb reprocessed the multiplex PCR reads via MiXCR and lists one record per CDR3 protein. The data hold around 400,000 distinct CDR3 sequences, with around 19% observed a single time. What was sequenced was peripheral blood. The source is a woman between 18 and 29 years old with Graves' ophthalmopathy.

CDR3 amino acids: CASSSPPGPSYGYTF. The CDR3 DNA is TGTGCCAGCAGCTCCCCCCCGGGGCCCAGCTATGGCTACACCTTC. This chain uses TRBV7-8 with TRBJ1-2, with a weak D call TRBD1 (5 bases). This CDR3 is 15 amino acids long. Germline assignment: CDR1 SGHVS and CDR2 FQNEAQ. V was pared by 4 bases and J by 4 bases, with 16 bases between.